A single sample is the source of the 3 T cell receptor beta chains below, sequenced in a study of T cell responses to AZD1222 COVID-19 vaccine. TCRdb's table, derived via immunoSEQ multiplex PCR, lists solely in-frame clones and lacks some. Counted here are about 270,000 clones, roughly 93% occurring once; the ten biggest clones make up around 0.5%. Sequencing used peripheral blood, obtained 28 days after the second AZD1222 dose. Receptor source: an adult who received the AZD1222 COVID-19 vaccine.

The chain has TRBV5-1 and TRBJ1-1; the D gene is possibly TRBD1 (5 bases). V lost 4 bases and J lost 3, with 13 bases in between. Germline V gene data show CDR1 as SGHRS and CDR2 as YFSETQ. The CDR3 is made up of 14 amino acids. CDR3: CASSGHQIDTEAFF. Written as DNA, the CDR3 is TGCGCCAGCAGCGGACACCAGATCGACACTGAAGCTTTCTTT.

The V call is TRBV5-1, the J call TRBJ1-4; weak D call: TRBD1 (6 bases). The V gene lost 2 bases and the J gene lost 8 bases, with 13 bases spanning the gap. The CDR3 contains 14 residues. Germline V CDR1 and CDR2: SGHRS, YFSETQ. The CDR3, as DNA: TGCGCCAGCAGCTTTTCAGGGGAGGACGAAAAACTGTTTTTT. Residues: CASSFSGEDEKLFF.

This sequence joins TRBV14 and TRBJ2-7; TRBD1 agrees at 7 bases. Germline lookup yields CDR1 SGHDN and CDR2 FVKESK. This CDR3 comprises 19 residues. The V segment lost 2 bases and the J segment 4 bases; nucleotides outside the gene matches: 20. For the CDR3, the DNA is TGTGCCAGCAGCCAAACGCGAGGAAGAGACAGGGCGCGCCCATACGAGCAGTACTTC. Residues: CASSQTRGRDRARPYEQYF.